The 5 T cell receptor beta chains below were found in one sample sequenced in a study of blood T cell repertoires in COVID-19. Method: immunoSEQ multiplex PCR; TCRdb's copy keeps in-frame clones and lacks some. The sample contains around 250,000 clones, roughly 85% of which appear only once. Sequencing input: PBMCs or T cells enriched from blood (not recorded which). Receptors originate from a woman aged 45-65 years with acute COVID-19.

The gene calls are TRBV20-1 and TRBJ2-7; 7 nucleotides line up with TRBD1. The germline V gene has CDR1 DFQATT and CDR2 SNEGSKA (reference sequence). This CDR3 region has 14 residues. After removal of 3 bases from V and 1 base from J, the junction contained 6 bases not matched to a gene. The CDR3 is CSASSTTGSYEQYF. CDR3 bases: TGCAGTGCTAGTTCTACGACAGGGTCCTACGAGCAGTACTTC.

Only a few counts were recorded for this clone. The chain recombines TRBV12-3 or TRBV12-4 with TRBJ1-1; D is ambiguous. The CDR3 consists of 13 residues. Trimming took off 3 bases at V and 3 bases at J, with 8 bases between the two ends. CDR3: CASSLMADTEAFF. CDR3 nucleotides: TGTGCCAGCAGTTTGATGGCGGACACTGAAGCTTTCTTT.

The V call is TRBV5-1, the J call TRBJ2-1, with 7 bases that match TRBD1. The length of the CDR3 is 14 residues. The germline V gene has CDR1 SGHRS and CDR2 YFSETQ. V lost 4 bases and J lost 7; bases outside the gene matches: 8. The CDR3 DNA sequence: TGCGCCAGCAGCCTACAGACAGGGTTGAATGAGCAGTTCTTC. Translating gives CASSLQTGLNEQFF.

In this sample, this clone turned up once. The junction and the germline gene differ at one end; a read error may be behind it. J is TRBJ1-5 and V is TRBV5-6; D is ambiguous. Per the germline V gene, CDR1 is SGHDT and CDR2 is YYEEEE. The CDR3 is made up of 15 amino acids. This chain's CDR3 is CASSLGGGGGQPQHF. CDR3 nucleotide sequence: TGTGCCAGCAGTTTGGGAGGCGGAGGTGGTCAGCCCCAGCATTTT.

This chain uses TRBV5-4 with TRBJ1-1; 7 bases line up with TRBD1. This CDR3 comprises 16 residues. Per the germline V gene, CDR1 is SGHNT and CDR2 is YYREEE (reference sequence). J gave up 8 bases and V 4 bases, and 17 bases lay outside the gene matches. This chain's CDR3 is CASSPFGGGAVWEAFF. The DNA for the CDR3 is TGTGCCAGCAGCCCTTTTGGAGGGGGCGCCGTCTGGGAAGCTTTCTTT.